This passage covers 15 T cell receptor beta chains from one sample sequenced in a study of T cells in tuberculosis (dated by TCRdb to 2016 to 2019). Receptors were amplified or captured by the immunoSEQ multiplex PCR assay. TCRdb obtained this table from immuneACCESS and retained in-frame rearrangements with V and J assigned. These tables miss some clones; where compared with another copy, unresolved V genes account for less than half of the shortfall, and the remainder is unexplained. Present in this sample are 25,000 to 30,000 clones, 90% of which were seen just once. Approximately 5.9% of the sample comes from the top ten. Sequenced input: PBMCs. These receptors came from a donor between 10 and 35 years old with latent tuberculosis or without tuberculosis infection.

The V gene is TRBV28, the J gene TRBJ2-7; 10 bases line up with TRBD1. The V and J ends lost 3 bases and 0 bases, in that order; junction bases with no gene match: 8. In germline, CDR1 is MDHEN, CDR2 SYDVKM. This CDR3 is 17 amino acids long. The CDR3: CASSFTRQGASSYEQYF. CDR3 nucleotides: TGTGCCAGCAGTTTTACTAGACAGGGGGCAAGCTCCTACGAGCAGTACTTC. The full variable domain, in which reference TRBV28 and TRBJ2-7 provide the parts outside the CDR3, is DVKVTQSSRYLVKRTGEKVFLECVQDMDHENMFWYRQDPGLGLRLIYFSYDVKMKEKGDIPEGYSVSREKKERFSLILESASTNQTSMYLCASSFTRQGASSYEQYFGPGTRLTVT.

By sample share, this clone is medium-sized. The rearrangement uses TRBV10-1 and TRBJ2-7; D is unresolved. Germline lookup yields CDR1 WNHNN and CDR2 SYGVQD (reference sequence). The CDR3 totals 9 residues. Trimming removed 6 bases from V and 12 bases from J, with 9 bases in between. The CDR3 loop is CASSALPYF. The CDR3 DNA follows: TGCGCCAGCAGCGCGCTGCCGTACTTC.

The chain links TRBV2 to TRBJ2-1; D unresolved. This CDR3 has 12 residues. Trimming took off 6 bases at V and 7 bases at J, with 10 bases between the two ends. CDR1 and CDR2 from the germline V gene are SNHLY and FYNNEI. The CDR3 coding sequence is TGTGCCAGCAGATTCGACGGGAATGAGCAGTTCTTC. Amino acid sequence: CASRFDGNEQFF.

V gene TRBV7-9 combines with J gene TRBJ1-6; no reliable D call. CDR1 is SEHNR and CDR2 is FQNEAQ in the germline V gene (reference sequence). V was cut by 8 bases and J by 8 bases, with 10 bases left in between. The length of the CDR3 is 12 residues. CDR3 nucleotide sequence: TGTGCCAGCGGATTCGGGGATTCACCCCTCCACTTT. As protein: CASGFGDSPLHF.

The V call is TRBV4-1, the J call TRBJ1-5, with D maybe TRBD1 (5 bases). Germline lookup yields CDR1 MGHRA and CDR2 YSYEKL. The CDR3 has 15 residues. V was shortened by 2 bases and J by 1 base, with 9 bases between the two germline ends. In DNA form, the CDR3 reads TGCGCCAGCAGCCAACCAGGGCCAAGCAATCAGCCCCAGCATTTT. Its translation is CASSQPGPSNQPQHF.

The V gene is TRBV11-2, the J gene TRBJ2-1, with TRBD1 matching over 9 bases. The CDR3 is 15 amino acids. V gave up 4 bases and J gave up 5 bases; unmatched junction bases: 6. CDR1 and CDR2 (germline): SGHAT, FQNNGV. The CDR3 is CASSSSDRGDNEQFF. The CDR3 DNA reads TGTGCCAGCAGCTCGTCGGACAGGGGAGACAATGAGCAGTTCTTC.

V is TRBV6-1 and J is TRBJ1-2; 11 nucleotides match TRBD1. The junction had 4 bases not matched to a gene; V was cut back by 11 bases and J by 5 bases. Germline V CDR1 and CDR2: MNHNS, SASEGT. The CDR3 is made up of 12 amino acids. The CDR3 bases are TGTGCCGAGAGGGACAGGGGGTATGGCTACACCTTC. The encoded protein is CAERDRGYGYTF.

This rearrangement joins TRBV18 to TRBJ2-1, with TRBD2 as a possible D gene (6 bases). The CDR3 totals 14 residues. CDR1 and CDR2 from the germline V gene are KGHSH and LQKENI. V lost 4 bases, J lost 7 bases, and 14 bases lay in between. The CDR3 loop is CASSRGVGPNEQFF. The CDR3 DNA is TGTGCCAGCTCACGGGGGGTAGGACCGAATGAGCAGTTCTTC.

The chain employs TRBV2 and TRBJ1-3; D is uncertain. Germline V gives CDR1 SNHLY, CDR2 FYNNEI. V lost 7 bases and J 0 bases, leaving 10 bases between the germline ends. The CDR3 runs to 14 residues. CDR3 amino acids: CASNVGSSGNTIYF. The CDR3 region has the DNA TGTGCCAGCAACGTAGGGAGCTCTGGAAACACCATATATTTT.

The chain carries TRBV5-1 and TRBJ2-6; D gene ambiguous. The CDR3 sequence is 18 residues long. From germline, CDR1 is SGHRS and CDR2 YFSETQ. V lost 0 bases, J lost 0 bases, and 13 bases lay in between. The CDR3 here is CASSLVQAPLSGANVLTF. The CDR3 coding sequence is TGCGCCAGCAGCTTGGTCCAGGCCCCGCTCTCTGGGGCCAACGTCCTGACTTTC.

This chain connects TRBV5-6 to TRBJ2-2; 9 nucleotides align to TRBD2. Germline CDR1 and CDR2: SGHDT and YYEEEE. V shed 4 bases and J 4 bases; nucleotides not matched to a gene: 11. CDR3 length: 17 residues. The CDR3 DNA reads as TGTGCCAGCAGCACCCGGAGGCTAGCGGGGCGCACCGGGGAGCTGTTTTTT. Amino acid sequence: CASSTRRLAGRTGELFF.

V is TRBV9 and J is TRBJ1-2; 7 positions agree with TRBD1. Losses at the gene ends were 3 bases for V and 5 bases for J; bases not matched to a gene: 1. This CDR3 has 12 amino acids. Per the germline V gene, CDR1 is SGDLS and CDR2 is YYNGEE. For the CDR3, the DNA is TGTGCCAGCAGCGCGGGACAGTATGGCTACACCTTC. Translated, it gives CASSAGQYGYTF.

CDR3 in amino acids: CASSFGGDNSPLHF. The CDR3 bases are TGTGCCAGCAGCTTCGGGGGGGACAATTCACCCCTCCACTTT. The rearrangement links TRBV7-3 to TRBJ1-6; D might be TRBD1 (5 bases). Deletions cut 3 bases from V and 7 bases from J, with 10 bases between. This CDR3 comprises 14 residues. Germline values: CDR1 SGHTA, CDR2 FQGTGA.

The rearrangement joins TRBV6-6 to TRBJ2-1; 10 bases are shared with TRBD2. After removal of 7 bases from V and 6 bases from J, the junction contained 6 bases not matched to a gene. In germline, CDR1 is MNHNY, CDR2 SVGAGI (reference sequence). CDR3 length: 14 residues. The CDR3 protein is CASTSGGGVNEQFF. For the CDR3, the DNA is TGTGCCAGCACTAGCGGGGGAGGCGTCAATGAGCAGTTCTTC.

The V gene is TRBV14, the J gene TRBJ1-2, with 10 bases identical to TRBD1. The germline CDR1 and CDR2 sequences are SGHDN and FVKESK. This CDR3 has 16 residues. After removal of 0 bases from V and 8 bases from J, the junction contained 9 bases not matched to a gene. The CDR3 here is CASSQDSTGGMRGYTF. CDR3 nucleotides: TGTGCCAGCAGCCAAGACTCGACAGGGGGCATGCGGGGCTACACCTTC.